One T cell receptor beta chain is described in this entry. As yet, its antigen is unknown. Primers for the PCR totalled 60 Vbeta and 13 Jbeta. Generated by immunoSEQ multiplex PCR, the TCRdb table keeps only in-frame clones and is missing some. The sample contains roughly 150,000 clones, approximately 71% of which appear only once. The sample is drawn from a study of cytomegalovirus exposure and HLA in healthy donors. Study results and caveats: TCR beta V- and J-gene trimming, according to a later analysis, was linked to a missense DCLRE1C variant. Specificity for CMV antigens was confirmed in vitro for a few of the CMV-associated chains.

The CDR3 contains 14 residues. CDR1 is LNHDA and CDR2 is SQIVND in the germline V gene (reference sequence). The V segment lost 7 bases and the J segment 6 bases; nucleotides outside the gene matches: 11. The source material was PBMCs. The chain carries TRBV19 and TRBJ1-2; 7 nucleotides agree with TRBD1. The receptor was derived from a young man in good health and CMV-seropositive. CDR3 amino acids: CASKSHDRENGYTF. The CDR3 nucleotides read TGTGCCAGTAAAAGCCACGACAGGGAGAATGGCTACACCTTC.